What follows is one TCR beta chain and its context. The data are from a study of response to subunit inactivated influenza vaccine. Trimming removed 8 bases from V and 1 base from J; junction bases left unmatched: 7. Germline CDR1 reads LGHNA; CDR2 reads YNFKEQ. The CDR3 sequence is 14 residues long. A single record per CDR3 protein comes from TCRdb applying MiXCR to the RT-PCR reads. The sample has about 650,000 distinct CDR3 sequences, around 15% seen once. The source of this sequence is a man between 50 and 59 years old who received an inactivated influenza vaccine. The chain links TRBV4-2 to TRBJ1-1; TRBD1 matches at 7 bases. Sample: PBMCs from blood, taken 14 days before vaccination. The CDR3 loop reads CASCPNRGNTEAFF. For the CDR3, the DNA is TGTGCCAGCTGCCCTAACAGGGGGAACACTGAAGCTTTCTTT.